This section outlines one TCR beta chain sequence together with its context. Trimming cost V 5 bases and J 1 base, with 5 bases left between them. CDR3 length equals 12 residues. The germline gives CDR1 SGDLS, CDR2 YYNGEE. The sample is drawn from a study of OX40 agonist ivuxolimab in advanced cancers. This table comes from immunoSEQ multiplex PCR, and its TCRdb copy is limited to in-frame clones, with some not included. Of tens of thousands of clones listed, approximately 84% are singletons. The sequences come from CD4+ or CD8+ T cells sorted from blood, collected in a trial of the OX40 agonist ivuxolimab. The rearrangement links TRBV9 to TRBJ2-3; D gene uncertain. The TCR was taken from an adult with an advanced solid tumor such as melanoma, head and neck, liver or kidney cancer. The CDR3 nucleotides are TGTGCCAGCAGTGCGGGCACAGATACGCAGTATTTT. This translates into CASSAGTDTQYF.